Each of the 21 T cell receptor beta chains below was sequenced from the same sample in a study of blood T cell repertoires in COVID-19. Data came from immunoSEQ multiplex PCR; TCRdb stores just in-frame clones and leaves some out. The sample has about 98,000 clones, more than 80% seen once; the top ten hold around 4.5%. The sequencing sample was made of peripheral blood. All receptors come from a human donor in a cohort sampled during active COVID-19.

The chain has TRBV9 and TRBJ1-1; no clear D. V was trimmed by 0 bases and J by 9 bases, leaving 9 bases between them. This CDR3 is built from 12 residues. Germline V lookup: CDR1 SGDLS, CDR2 YYNGEE. Here the CDR3 reads CASSVGEEKAFF. The CDR3 bases are TGTGCCAGCAGCGTAGGAGAAGAAAAAGCTTTCTTT.

The chain uses TRBV5-1 and TRBJ2-3; 8 bases match TRBD2. This CDR3 contains 13 residues. Germline values: CDR1 SGHRS, CDR2 YFSETQ. V shed 7 bases and J 4 bases; nucleotides not matched to a gene: 5. CDR3 loop: CASATSGPDTQYF. The CDR3 region has the DNA TGCGCCAGCGCTACTAGCGGTCCAGATACGCAGTATTTT.

The chain joins TRBV6-1 to TRBJ2-3; D call uncertain. CDR3 length: 15 amino acids. CDR1 is MNHNS and CDR2 is SASEGT in the germline V gene. Trimming cost V 3 bases and J 5 bases, with 15 bases left between them. CDR3 DNA sequence: TGTGCCAGCAGTGACCCCAGGCCCCCCGGAGATACGCAGTATTTT. Amino acids: CASSDPRPPGDTQYF.

The gene calls are TRBV2 and TRBJ2-7, with 9 bases fitting TRBD1. The CDR3 consists of 13 residues. J lost 3 bases, V lost 7 bases, and 4 bases had no gene match. Germline values: CDR1 SNHLY, CDR2 FYNNEI. The CDR3, as DNA: TGTGCCAGCAAACAGGGGGCCTACTACGAGCAGTACTTC. Its translation: CASKQGAYYEQYF.

This clone was detected only a few times. V is TRBV5-4 and J is TRBJ1-2; D is possibly TRBD1 (5 bases). The CDR3 length is 14 residues. Germline V CDR1 and CDR2: SGHNT, YYREEE (reference sequence). Trimming removed 0 bases at V and 6 bases at J, with 12 bases between. In DNA form, the CDR3 reads TGTGCCAGCAGCTTGGCCAAGGAGGGGCATGGCTACACCTTC. Its protein product is CASSLAKEGHGYTF.

This chain links TRBV7-8 with TRBJ1-3; 10 bases are shared with TRBD1. Unmatched junction bases numbered 6, after V lost 7 bases and J lost 3 bases. CDR1 and CDR2 (germline): SGHVS, FQNEAQ. There are 15 residues in the CDR3. CDR3 loop: CASTPRTGGGNTIYF. CDR3 coding DNA: TGTGCCAGCACCCCCAGGACAGGGGGTGGAAACACCATATATTTT.

The V call is TRBV2, the J call TRBJ2-7; the D gene is possibly TRBD2 (6 bases). The CDR3 is 13 residues long. CDR1 SNHLY and CDR2 FYNNEI come from the germline V gene. Deletions cut 11 bases from V and 5 bases from J, with 19 bases between. The CDR3 loop reads CACSPGGTHEQYF. CDR3 nucleotides: TGTGCCTGCTCTCCGGGCGGGACCCACGAGCAGTACTTC.

This clone was observed a single time. One junction end disagrees with the germline gene, perhaps due to a read error. In nucleotides, the CDR3 is TGTGCTAGCAGCTCAGGGTTAGGCGAGACCCAGTACTTC. Its protein product is CASSSGLGETQYF. The V gene is TRBV7-7, the J gene TRBJ2-5; tentatively, D is TRBD1 (5 bases). This CDR3 has 13 residues. The germline gives CDR1 SSHAT, CDR2 FNYEAQ (reference sequence). Variable domain in full (rest from reference TRBV7-7 and TRBJ2-5): GAGVSQSPRYKVTKRGQDVTLRCDPISSHATLYWYQQALGQGPEFLTYFNYEAQPDKSGLPSDRFSAERPEGSISTLTIQRTEQRDSAMYRCASSSGLGETQYFGPGTRLLVL.

This rearrangement joins TRBV6-5 to TRBJ2-7; perhaps TRBD1 as D (6 bases). Trimming took 5 bases from V and 3 from J, leaving 14 bases between them. Per the germline V gene, CDR1 is MNHEY and CDR2 is SVGAGI. This CDR3 comprises 14 residues. The CDR3 sequence is CASSRLDSNYEQYF. CDR3 DNA: TGTGCCAGCAGTCGTTTGGACAGTAACTACGAGCAGTACTTC.

Only one count was recorded for this clone. This chain links TRBV6-1 with TRBJ2-3; 11 bases map to TRBD2. V was pared by 3 bases and J by 8 bases, with 4 bases of the junction left unmatched. Germline values: CDR1 MNHNS, CDR2 SASEGT. The CDR3 contains 14 residues. The CDR3 is CASSDVAGGVTQYF. Written as DNA, the CDR3 is TGTGCCAGCAGTGACGTAGCGGGGGGGGTTACGCAGTATTTT.

The rearrangement links TRBV4-2 to TRBJ2-5; 11 bases are a match to TRBD1. V trimming: 4 bases; J trimming: 4 bases; junction bases outside the gene matches: 5. Germline lookup yields CDR1 LGHNA and CDR2 YNFKEQ. This CDR3 has 15 amino acids. The CDR3 sequence: CASSRGQGAGETQYF. DNA for the CDR3: TGTGCCAGCAGCCGCGGACAGGGGGCAGGAGAGACCCAGTACTTC.

This chain joins TRBV6-1 and TRBJ2-1; perhaps TRBD1 as D (6 bases). Germline V lookup: CDR1 MNHNS, CDR2 SASEGT. The CDR3 is 16 amino acids. Trimming left V 3 bases short and J 8 bases short, with 20 bases between. CDR3 protein: CASSEAGAGKMHEQFF. The CDR3 region has the DNA TGTGCCAGCAGTGAGGCAGGGGCAGGGAAGATGCATGAGCAGTTCTTC.

This sequence joins TRBV10-2 and TRBJ2-1; D perhaps matches TRBD1 (6 bases). This CDR3 is built from 13 residues. Germline V gene sequence: CDR1 WSHSY, CDR2 SAAADI. V shed 10 bases and J shed 4 bases, with 14 bases lying between them. The CDR3 sequence is CAIQDRFYNEQFF. Written as DNA, the CDR3 is TGCGCCATCCAGGACAGATTTTACAATGAGCAGTTCTTC.

V gene TRBV29-1 combines with J gene TRBJ2-1, with D possibly TRBD1 on 6 matching bases. This CDR3 is built from 18 residues. The germline V and J ends were trimmed by 0 bases and 0 bases, with 18 bases remaining between them. The germline V gene has CDR1 SQVTM and CDR2 ANQGSEA. The CDR3 nucleotides are TGCAGCGTTGAAGACGGTAGGTTGGTAGGGGGCTCCTACAATGAGCAGTTCTTC. It specifies CSVEDGRLVGGSYNEQFF.

This clone came up once. The V gene is TRBV5-1, the J gene TRBJ2-3; no definite D call. The germline gives CDR1 SGHRS, CDR2 YFSETQ. Trimming took 4 bases from V and 2 from J, leaving 5 bases between them. The CDR3 consists of 12 residues. The CDR3 region has the DNA TGCGCCAGCAGCCCTACCACAGATACGCAGTATTTT. Protein product: CASSPTTDTQYF.

The chain employs TRBV7-3 and TRBJ2-2, with a possible D match to TRBD2 (6 bases). Germline V gene sequence: CDR1 SGHTA, CDR2 FQGTGA. Deletions cut 3 bases from V and 3 bases from J, with 17 bases between. The CDR3 sequence is 17 residues long. CDR3 loop: CASSLGMVPGDTGELFF. In DNA, the CDR3 is TGTGCCAGCAGCTTGGGCATGGTCCCGGGGGACACCGGGGAGCTGTTTTTT.

This clone was recorded once. This sequence joins TRBV5-1 and TRBJ2-5; 13 nucleotides align to TRBD2. The V and J ends lost 5 bases and 2 bases, in that order; junction bases with no gene match: 3. The CDR3 covers 15 residues. CDR1 and CDR2 (germline): SGHRS, YFSETQ. DNA of the CDR3: TGCGCCAGCAGGGTGGGACTAGCGGGACAAGAGACCCAGTACTTC. Translating gives CASRVGLAGQETQYF.

V is TRBV18 and J is TRBJ2-3; the match to TRBD1 covers 8 bases. The CDR3 is made up of 14 amino acids. J gave up 6 bases and V 2 bases, and 4 bases lay outside the gene matches. Germline V lookup: CDR1 KGHSH, CDR2 LQKENI. Written as DNA, the CDR3 is TGTGCCAGCTCACCAACGACAGGGGAGGATACGCAGTATTTT. It is translated as CASSPTTGEDTQYF. The whole variable domain, filled in from reference TRBV18 and TRBJ2-3, reads NAGVMQNPRHLVRRRGQEARLRCSPMKGHSHVYWYRQLPEEGLKFMVYLQKENIIDESGMPKERFSAEFPKEGPSILRIQQVVRGDSAAYFCASSPTTGEDTQYFGPGTRLTVL.

V gene TRBV3-1 (or the pseudogene TRBV3-2) combines with J gene TRBJ1-4; 8 bases line up with TRBD1. Trimming cost V 4 bases and J 0 bases; bases outside gene matches: 4. Germline V lookup: CDR1 LGHDT, CDR2 YNNKEL (reference sequence). The CDR3 spans 16 residues. The CDR3 is CASSRDRLATNEKLFF. DNA for the CDR3: TGTGCCAGCAGCCGGGACAGGCTAGCAACTAATGAAAAACTGTTTTTT.

J is TRBJ2-1 and V is TRBV6-2 or TRBV6-3; 11 positions agree with TRBD2. Germline V lookup: CDR1 MNHEY, CDR2 SVGEGT. V trimming: 2 bases; J trimming: 4 bases; junction bases outside the gene matches: 7. This CDR3 has 17 residues. The CDR3 coding sequence is TGTGCCAGCAGTTACCACTCCTTAGCGGGGGGGTACAATGAGCAGTTCTTC. Residues: CASSYHSLAGGYNEQFF.

The rearrangement joins TRBV11-3 to TRBJ2-1, with D tentatively TRBD1 (6 bases). In germline, CDR1 is SGHNT, CDR2 YENEEA. The CDR3 sequence is 14 residues long. Deletions cut 3 bases from V and 8 bases from J, with 14 bases between. The DNA for the CDR3 is TGTGCCAGCAGCTTTTCGGGACATTATCATGAGCAGTTCTTC. It codes for CASSFSGHYHEQFF.